These 13 T cell receptor beta chains share one sample of origin, sequenced in a study of blood T cell repertoires in COVID-19. The assay was immunoSEQ multiplex PCR, and TCRdb's table has in-frame clones only and misses some. The data show about 250,000 clones, with over 75% seen just once and roughly 2.3% held by the top ten. The material sequenced was PBMCs or T cells enriched from blood (not recorded which). These receptors all stem from a woman aged 18-29 years who had recovered from COVID-19.

The chain carries TRBV6-1 and TRBJ1-2; TRBD1 agrees at 7 bases. Germline V gives CDR1 MNHNS, CDR2 SASEGT. With V trimmed by 2 bases and J by 4 bases, 7 bases remained unmatched. The CDR3 is 15 residues long. CDR3 bases: TGTGCCAGCAGTGAAAGGGGGACAGACCCCTATGGCTACACCTTC. Translated, it gives CASSERGTDPYGYTF.

The chain carries TRBV7-3 and TRBJ1-1; possible D gene TRBD1, 5 bases. From germline, CDR1 is SGHTA and CDR2 FQGTGA. V lost 5 bases to trimming and J lost 5 bases, with 12 bases between them. The CDR3 covers 13 residues. The CDR3 sequence: CASSTGPRTEAFF. The CDR3 bases are TGTGCCAGCAGCACAGGTCCGCGGACTGAAGCTTTCTTT.

J is TRBJ2-4 and V is TRBV7-9; 8 bases match TRBD2. Germline CDR1 is SEHNR and CDR2 is FQNEAQ (reference sequence). CDR3 size: 17 residues. The J segment lost 9 bases and the V segment lost 4 bases, leaving 17 bases of the junction unmatched. CDR3 loop: CASSSGGRPGWAVIQYF. The DNA for the CDR3 is TGTGCCAGCAGCTCGGGGGGGAGACCGGGTTGGGCGGTCATTCAGTACTTC. The variable domain in full, completed from reference TRBV7-9 and TRBJ2-4, reads DTGVSQNPRHKITKRGQNVTFRCDPISEHNRLYWYRQTLGQGPEFLTYFQNEAQLEKSRLLSDRFSAERPKGSFSTLEIQRTEQGDSAMYLCASSSGGRPGWAVIQYFGAGTRLSVL.

The CDR3 DNA reads TGCGCCAAGGGGGCAAGTAATTCACCCCTCCACTTT. Translation gives CAKGASNSPLHF. The J gene is TRBJ1-6, the V gene TRBV4-1; 7 bases map to TRBD1. Germline loops: CDR1 MGHRA, CDR2 YSYEKL. This CDR3 is built from 12 residues. The J segment lost 6 bases and the V segment lost 10 bases, leaving 3 bases of the junction unmatched.

V usage is TRBV2 and J usage is TRBJ2-5; 9 nucleotides align to TRBD2. V lost 11 bases and J lost 2; bases outside the gene matches: 12. The CDR3 length is 15 residues. Germline V gene lookup returns CDR1 SNHLY and CDR2 FYNNEI. CDR3 nucleotides: TGTGCCGTCTCGAGCGGGGGGCAAAATCAAGAGACCCAGTACTTC. Translating it yields CAVSSGGQNQETQYF.

The chain recombines TRBV25-1 with TRBJ1-1; perhaps TRBD1 as D (5 bases). The CDR3 length is 15 residues. V dropped 3 bases and J dropped 3 bases, with 14 bases sitting between them. Germline CDR1 MGHDK, CDR2 SYGVNS. CDR3 in amino acids: CASSDPREGDTEAFF. The CDR3 nucleotides are TGTGCCAGCAGTGATCCCAGGGAGGGTGACACTGAAGCTTTCTTT.

The rearrangement uses TRBV6-5 and TRBJ1-1; 11 bases line up with TRBD1. Germline CDR1 and CDR2: MNHEY and SVGAGI. The CDR3 length is 16 residues. V lost 0 bases and J lost 11; bases outside the gene matches: 11. The CDR3 DNA sequence: TGTGCCAGCAGTTACTCTTTCGGGGGGACAGGGGGAGATGCTTTCTTT. Translation gives CASSYSFGGTGGDAFF.

The rearrangement links TRBV9 to TRBJ2-7; weak D call: TRBD1 (6 bases). V was shortened by 0 bases and J by 3 bases, with 10 bases between the two germline ends. The germline CDR1 and CDR2 sequences are SGDLS and YYNGEE. The CDR3 runs 14 residues. The CDR3 region has the DNA TGTGCCAGCAGCGTAGCAGGGGCGGACTACGAGCAGTACTTC. It codes for CASSVAGADYEQYF.

The rearrangement joins TRBV28 to TRBJ1-2; D remains ambiguous. Looked up from germline, CDR1 is MDHEN and CDR2 is SYDVKM. The CDR3 covers 13 residues. Trimming shortened V by 10 bases and J by 4 bases, and 16 bases separated the two germline ends. CDR3 in amino acids: CAIYSGEGYGYTF. The CDR3 DNA is TGTGCCATCTACTCCGGGGAGGGCTATGGCTACACCTTC.

This chain uses TRBV4-2 with TRBJ2-7; 10 nucleotides match TRBD2. CDR3 size: 16 residues. With 0 bases clipped from V and 6 bases from J, the junction kept 8 bases outside the gene matches. Germline V lookup: CDR1 LGHNA, CDR2 YNFKEQ. The CDR3 bases are TGTGCCAGCAGCCAAGATGAAAGCGGGGGGGCTTCCGAGCAGTACTTC. Protein sequence: CASSQDESGGASEQYF.

This clone was seen a single time. This chain connects TRBV27 to TRBJ1-2; 9 nucleotides line up with TRBD1. The germline CDR1 and CDR2 sequences are MNHEY and SMNVEV (reference sequence). This CDR3 region has 17 residues. V was pared by 8 bases and J by 0 bases, with 13 bases of the junction left unmatched. CDR3 sequence (DNA): TGTGCCAGCGCTACCTTAGGACAGGGGCCATCTAACTATGGCTACACCTTC. Translated: CASATLGQGPSNYGYTF.

About this clone: The junction and the germline gene differ at one end; a read error may be behind it. The genes are TRBV19 and TRBJ2-5; unclear D gene. Germline V gene sequence: CDR1 LNHDA, CDR2 SQIVND (reference sequence). The CDR3 runs to 12 residues. The CDR3 sequence is CASSNFGETQYF. The CDR3 DNA is TGCGCCAGTAGTAACTTTGGAGAGACCCAGTACTTC.

J is TRBJ1-1 and V is TRBV15; possible D gene TRBD1, 5 bases. CDR3 size: 12 residues. Germline lookup yields CDR1 LNHNV and CDR2 YYDKDF (reference sequence). The V end lost 5 bases, the J end lost 10 bases, and 14 bases lay between the germline ends. The CDR3 DNA reads as TGTGCCACCAGCTCCCACAGGCTGGGAGCTTTCTTT. Translated: CATSSHRLGAFF.